This T cell receptor beta chain was observed in a study of control samples from healthy donors and cancer patients. Clones were read by immunoSEQ multiplex PCR, and TCRdb kept only the in-frame ones, dropping some. The repertoire consists of more than 95,000 clones, with roughly 87% occurring once and the leading ten covering around 1.7%. Trimming took 1 base from V and 1 from J, leaving 13 bases between them. Germline V CDR1 and CDR2: WSHSY, SAAADI. The CDR3 sequence is 16 residues long. The V gene is TRBV10-2, the J gene TRBJ1-2; D remains ambiguous. The receptor was isolated from a young man in good health. The sample comprised blood. The DNA for the CDR3 is TGCGCCAGCAGTGAGTTGAGGTCAATTCTTAACTATGGCTACACCTTC. Residues: CASSELRSILNYGYTF.